This TCR beta chain was recorded in a study of vaccination effects on CD4 cells after COVID-19 (dated by TCRdb to 2022 to 2024). Regarding the complete study: Participants received two doses of either the BNT162b2 or the mRNA-1273 mRNA SARS-CoV-2 vaccine. Pre-vaccine samples were drawn from a couple of convalescent patients 16 days and one week before the first dose, at 142 and 148 days after COVID-19 diagnosis. The full study included some 10 COVID-19 convalescent patients and a handful of SARS-CoV-2-naive healthy vaccine recipients. SARS-CoV-2 spike-specific CD4+ TCR repertoires from before and after mRNA vaccination were compared in COVID-19 convalescent patients and in infection-naive vaccine recipients. Cultures from other donors in the study were sequenced with the Oncomine TCR Beta short-read assay on an Illumina iSeq 100.

Its CDR3 holds 15 amino acids, cysteine through phenylalanine. The kept DNA is CDR3 alone, 45 bases in frame from the first base. Trimming removed 3 bases from V and 1 base from J, leaving 12 bases between the germline ends. In the germline V gene, CDR1 corresponds to KGHSH and CDR2 to LQKENI. Broader findings and caveats from the paper: Clones induced by infection and clones induced by vaccination both contracted markedly at late timepoints after vaccination, which fits with T cell responses waning over time. Among convalescent patients, the spike-reactive repertoire after vaccination was made up mainly of new vaccine-induced clones that were largely distinct from the clones induced by infection. The study was limited by a small number of convalescent patients and lacked early post-infection timepoints.

The library was generated by the immunoSEQ multiplex PCR assay. TCR beta CDR3 sequencing was performed on DNA from the cultured, isolated CD4+ T cells. Concerning the study's data processing: Non-productive TCR sequences were removed, reads were trimmed to the CDR3 region, and CDR3s of at least 7 amino acids were retained. Antigen-specific clonotypes were identified with the MANAFEST web app by comparing expansion in peptide wells against reference cultures. To count as positive, a clone had to show expansion at FDR<0.05 compared with the reference and with all other wells, an odds ratio above 5, and a frequency above 0.1% in two replicate wells. A clonotype was called cross-reactive if it was significantly expanded both in SARS-CoV-2 spike wells and in at least one common cold coronavirus spike condition. CDR3 similarity was assessed by Levenshtein distance using the stringdist R package, and unrooted trees were constructed with ape in R 3.6.1. The clones in this table, taken by TCRdb from immuneACCESS, are in-frame only. Not every clone is retained; where verified, under half of the shortfall comes from an unresolved V gene, and the cause of the rest is unknown. That table is the source of V, J and clone size, and D and trimming were worked out from the DNA. In this sample the table shows nearly 45,000 clones, around 75% of which occur a single time. The leading ten clones occupy under 30% of the sample.

In the ViraFEST assay, PBMC were stimulated with viral peptide pools, and antigen-specific CD4+ T cell clonotypes were then identified by expansion using TCR sequencing. After approximately eleven days of culture, CD4+ T cells were isolated with the EasySep CD4+ T cell isolation kit. PCR-confirmed SARS-CoV-2 infection had occurred in convalescent patients between March and December 2020, before the Alpha, Beta and Delta variants emerged in the United States. Each well held under 2.5 million PBMC cultured in IMDM containing roughly 5% human AB serum, around 9.3 IU/ml IL-2 and gentamicin, along with about 9.5 ug/ml peptides. On days 3 and 7, half of the culture medium was replaced with fresh IL-2-containing medium. Unless noted otherwise, every peptide stimulation condition was grown in triplicate wells. Using Ficoll-Paque Plus gradient centrifugation, PBMC were separated from whole blood and then either used fresh or cryopreserved at -140C. The QIAamp micro DNA kit was used to extract genomic DNA from the cultured CD4+ T cells.

As to this clone: Its binding antigen is unknown. Base qualities are not recorded, but no much larger clone differs from it by a single base.

The sample here was CD4+ T cells from PBMCs cultured with a peptide pool, taken before COVID-19 vaccination. The receptor was derived from a human donor who had a prior SARS-CoV-2 infection. The chain was built from TRBV18 and TRBJ2-5; the D gene is possibly TRBD1 or TRBD2, each agreeing over 5 bases. The sequence in DNA is TGTGCCAGCTCACCTAGGACGGGGCCCCAAGAGACCCAGTACTTC. The resulting protein is CASSPRTGPQETQYF.